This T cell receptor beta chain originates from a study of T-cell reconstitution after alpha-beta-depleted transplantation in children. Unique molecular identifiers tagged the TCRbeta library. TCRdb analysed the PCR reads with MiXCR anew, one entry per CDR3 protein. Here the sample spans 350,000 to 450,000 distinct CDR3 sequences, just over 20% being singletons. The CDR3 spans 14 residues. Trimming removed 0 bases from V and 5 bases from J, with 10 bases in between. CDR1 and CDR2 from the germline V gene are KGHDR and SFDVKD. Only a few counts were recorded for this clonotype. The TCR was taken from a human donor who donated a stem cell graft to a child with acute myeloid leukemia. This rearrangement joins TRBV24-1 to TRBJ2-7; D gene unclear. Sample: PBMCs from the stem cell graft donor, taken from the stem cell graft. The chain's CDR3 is CATSDLPPTDEQYF. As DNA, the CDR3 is TGTGCCACCAGTGATTTGCCCCCAACCGACGAGCAGTACTTC.